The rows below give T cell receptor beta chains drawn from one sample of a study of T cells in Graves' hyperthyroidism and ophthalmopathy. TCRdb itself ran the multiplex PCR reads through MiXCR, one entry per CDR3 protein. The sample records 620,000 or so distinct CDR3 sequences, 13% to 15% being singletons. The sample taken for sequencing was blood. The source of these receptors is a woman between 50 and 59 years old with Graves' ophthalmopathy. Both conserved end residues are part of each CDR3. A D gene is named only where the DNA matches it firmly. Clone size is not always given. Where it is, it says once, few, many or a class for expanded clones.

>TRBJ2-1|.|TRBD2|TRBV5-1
CASSLARGREGLNSNEQFF
TGCGCCAGCAGCTTGGCCCGAGGACGGGAGGGCCTCAATAGCAATGAGCAGTTCTTC
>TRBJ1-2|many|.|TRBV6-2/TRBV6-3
CASSYRDNYGYTF
TGTGCCAGCAGTTACCGCGACAACTATGGCTACACCTTC
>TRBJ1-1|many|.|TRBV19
CASSYLGQPNTEAFF
TGTGCCAGTAGTTACCTGGGTCAACCGAACACTGAAGCTTTCTTT
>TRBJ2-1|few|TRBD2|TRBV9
CASSVVWTSGSNEQFF
TGTGCCAGCAGCGTAGTCTGGACTAGCGGGAGCAATGAGCAGTTCTTC
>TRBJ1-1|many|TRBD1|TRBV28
CASREDRGWETEAFF
TGTGCCAGCAGGGAAGACAGGGGTTGGGAGACTGAAGCTTTCTTT
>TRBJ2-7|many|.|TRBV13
CASSLGDIYEQYF
TGTGCCAGCAGCTTAGGGGACATCTACGAGCAGTACTTC
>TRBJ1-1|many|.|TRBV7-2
CASSPAAGHPLGAFF
TGTGCCAGCAGCCCAGCAGCAGGACATCCCCTCGGAGCTTTCTTT
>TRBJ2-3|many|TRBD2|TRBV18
CASSPLAGPTTDTQYF
TGTGCCAGCTCACCACTAGCGGGGCCCACCACAGATACGCAGTATTTT
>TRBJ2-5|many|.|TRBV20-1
CSARALLLPGGSQYF
TGCAGTGCTAGAGCCCTCCTGCTTCCCGGAGGGTCCCAGTACTTC
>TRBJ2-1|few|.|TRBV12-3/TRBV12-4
CASSYGGLSNEQFF
TGTGCCAGCAGTTATGGGGGATTGAGCAATGAGCAGTTCTTC
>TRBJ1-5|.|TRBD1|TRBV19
CASSVLLDRGLRSNQPQHF
TGTGCCAGTAGTGTTTTACTGGACAGGGGGTTGAGAAGCAATCAGCCCCAGCATTTT
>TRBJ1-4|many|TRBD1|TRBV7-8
CASSPYGDSSNEKLFF
TGTGCCAGCAGCCCTTACGGGGACAGCAGTAATGAAAAACTGTTTTTT
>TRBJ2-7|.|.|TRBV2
CASSPGEHEQYF
TGTGCCAGCAGCCCCGGGGAACACGAGCAGTACTTC
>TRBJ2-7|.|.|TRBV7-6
CASSHGDSYEQYF
TGTGCCAGCAGCCATGGGGACTCCTACGAGCAGTACTTC
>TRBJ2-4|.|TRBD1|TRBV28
CASSNRDRGPKNIQYF
TGTGCCAGCAGCAACCGGGACAGGGGGCCCAAAAACATTCAGTACTTC
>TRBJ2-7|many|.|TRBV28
CASGLVDEQYF
TGTGCCAGCGGCTTGGTCGACGAGCAGTACTTC
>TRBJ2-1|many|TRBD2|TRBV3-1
CASSQPLAGSYNEQFF
TGTGCCAGCAGCCAACCCTTAGCGGGATCCTACAATGAGCAGTTCTTC
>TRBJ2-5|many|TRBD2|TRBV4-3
CASSQSVGLAGGRETQYF
TGCGCCAGCAGCCAATCGGTGGGACTAGCGGGAGGGCGGGAGACCCAGTACTTC
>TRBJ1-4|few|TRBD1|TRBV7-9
CASSFYRGWANEKLFF
TGTGCCAGCAGCTTCTACAGGGGTTGGGCTAATGAAAAACTGTTTTTT
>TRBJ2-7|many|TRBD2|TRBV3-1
CASSPQREAYEQYF
TGTGCCAGCAGCCCTCAGCGGGAGGCCTACGAGCAGTACTTC
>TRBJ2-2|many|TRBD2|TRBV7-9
CASASLAGLRDTGELFF
TGTGCCAGCGCTTCGCTAGCGGGACTACGAGACACCGGGGAGCTGTTTTTT
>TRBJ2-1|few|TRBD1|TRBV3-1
CASSQASGGGQGWSSYNEQFF
TGTGCCAGCAGCCAAGCTAGTGGGGGTGGACAGGGGTGGAGCTCCTACAATGAGCAGTTCTTC
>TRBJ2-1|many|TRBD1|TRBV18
CASSPPNRDRGDEQFF
TGTGCCAGCTCACCGCCTAACCGGGACAGGGGAGATGAGCAGTTCTTC
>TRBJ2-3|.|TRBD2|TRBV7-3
CASSLRASGSSGDTQYF
TGTGCCAGCAGCTTAAGGGCTAGCGGGAGTTCTGGAGATACGCAGTATTTT
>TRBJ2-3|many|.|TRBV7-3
CASSPRLGPTDTQYF
TGTGCCAGCAGCCCTCGACTAGGTCCCACAGATACGCAGTATTTT
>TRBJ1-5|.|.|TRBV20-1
CSATGKQPQHF
TGCAGTGCTACAGGGAAACAGCCCCAGCATTTT
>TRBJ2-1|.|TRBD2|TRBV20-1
CSARVGSGRNSYNEQFF
TGCAGTGCTAGAGTGGGTAGCGGGAGGAATTCCTACAATGAGCAGTTCTTC
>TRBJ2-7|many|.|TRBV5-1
CASSLTPDEQYF
TGCGCCAGCAGCTTGACTCCCGACGAGCAGTACTTC
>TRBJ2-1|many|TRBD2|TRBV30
CAWSVGLAGSDEQFF
TGTGCCTGGAGTGTGGGACTAGCGGGGTCCGATGAGCAGTTCTTC
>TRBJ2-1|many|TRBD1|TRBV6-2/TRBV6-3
CASSYDFDRGRSYNEQFF
TGTGCCAGCAGTTACGACTTCGACAGGGGGCGATCCTACAATGAGCAGTTCTTC
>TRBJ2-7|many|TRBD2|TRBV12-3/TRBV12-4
CASSRSGSGEQYF
TGTGCCAGCAGCCGTAGCGGGAGCGGGGAGCAGTACTTC
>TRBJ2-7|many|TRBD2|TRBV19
CASSIHLAGDEQYF
TGTGCCAGTAGTATTCATCTAGCGGGAGACGAGCAGTACTTC
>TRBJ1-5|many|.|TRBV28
CASSFLDQGLQPQHF
TGTGCCAGCAGTTTTCTCGATCAGGGGCTTCAGCCCCAGCATTTT
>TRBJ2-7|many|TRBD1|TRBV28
CASSLGTGGPYEQYF
TGTGCCAGCAGTTTAGGCACAGGGGGCCCCTACGAGCAGTACTTC
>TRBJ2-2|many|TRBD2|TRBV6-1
CASIRTSGDTGELFF
TGTGCCAGCATTAGGACTAGCGGGGACACCGGGGAGCTGTTTTTT
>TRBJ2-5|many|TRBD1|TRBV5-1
CASHRGTGFSKTQYF
TGCGCCAGTCACCGGGGGACAGGGTTTAGCAAGACCCAGTACTTC
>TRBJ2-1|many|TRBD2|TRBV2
CASSPAGLSYNEQFF
TGTGCCAGCAGCCCAGCGGGACTGTCGTACAATGAGCAGTTCTTC
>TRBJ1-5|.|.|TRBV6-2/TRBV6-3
CASRPDPGLGPQHF
TGTGCCAGCAGACCCGACCCCGGCCTCGGGCCCCAGCATTTT
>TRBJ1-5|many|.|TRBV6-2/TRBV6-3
CASSYAGTDNQPQHF
TGTGCCAGCAGTTACGCAGGGACGGACAATCAGCCCCAGCATTTT
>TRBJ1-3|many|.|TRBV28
CASSLSRNTIYF
TGTGCCAGCAGTTTGTCCAGAAACACCATATATTTT
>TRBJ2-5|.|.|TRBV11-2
CASSAFGKGVLETQYF
TGTGCCAGCAGCGCCTTCGGGAAAGGAGTCTTAGAGACCCAGTACTTC
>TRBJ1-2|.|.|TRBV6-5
CASSYSSTGEKGGYTF
TGTGCCAGCAGTTACTCGTCGACCGGCGAAAAGGGTGGCTACACCTTC
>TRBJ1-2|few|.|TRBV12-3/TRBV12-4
CASSPETEAYGYTF
TGTGCCAGCAGCCCCGAGACAGAGGCCTATGGCTACACCTTC
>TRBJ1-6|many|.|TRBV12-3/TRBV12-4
CASSAYEGNSPLHF
TGTGCCAGCAGTGCCTACGAAGGGAATTCACCCCTCCACTTT
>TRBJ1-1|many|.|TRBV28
CASHLWGATEAFF
TGTGCCAGCCACCTTTGGGGGGCCACTGAAGCTTTCTTT
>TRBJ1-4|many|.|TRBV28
CASSLPIDRRNLFF
TGTGCCAGCAGTTTACCCATCGACAGAAGGAATCTGTTTTTT
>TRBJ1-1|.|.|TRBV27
CASSLWGGRTGLNTEAFF
TGTGCCAGCAGTTTATGGGGGGGCAGGACCGGGCTGAACACTGAAGCTTTCTTT
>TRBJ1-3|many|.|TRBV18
CASSPNQGQLSGNTIYF
TGTGCCAGCTCACCGAATCAAGGACAACTCTCTGGAAACACCATATATTTT
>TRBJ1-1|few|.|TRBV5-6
CASSLYGGHTEAFF
TGTGCCAGCAGCTTGTACGGGGGGCACACTGAAGCTTTCTTT
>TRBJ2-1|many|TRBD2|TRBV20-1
CSARYPAGVYNEQFF
TGCAGTGCTAGGTACCCAGCGGGAGTATATAATGAGCAGTTCTTC
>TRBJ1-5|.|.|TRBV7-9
CASSLGGANQPQHF
TGTGCCAGCAGCTTAGGAGGGGCGAATCAGCCCCAGCATTTT
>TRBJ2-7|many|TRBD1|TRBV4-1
CASSRQDRPPYEQYF
TGCGCCAGCAGCAGACAGGACAGGCCCCCCTACGAGCAGTACTTC
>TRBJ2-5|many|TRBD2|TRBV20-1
CSARDLGTSLRETQYF
TGCAGTGCTAGAGATCTCGGGACTAGCTTACGAGAGACCCAGTACTTC
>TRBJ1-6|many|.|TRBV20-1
CSARLPGGNSPLHF
TGCAGTGCTAGGTTGCCGGGAGGGAATTCACCCCTCCACTTT